The rows below give T cell receptor beta chains drawn from one sample of a study of blood T cell repertoires in COVID-19. Some clones are missing from TCRdb's copy, which holds only in-frame ones; the method was immunoSEQ multiplex PCR. The table has under 300,000 clones, around nine tenths seen once. Sequenced input: PBMCs or T cells enriched from blood (not recorded which). These receptors were collected from a young woman who had recovered from COVID-19. The CDR3 runs from the conserved cysteine through the conserved F or W. The D gene is left open where the match is weak. The listing skips clone size in some rows; elsewhere it reads once, few, many or a size class.

abundance	v_gene	j_gene	d_gene	CDR3nt	CDR3aa
NA	TRBV19	TRBJ2-3	TRBD2	TGTGCCAGTAGTAGCGACGGGACTAGCGGGAGTTATAAAGATACGCAGTATTTT	CASSSDGTSGSYKDTQYF
once	TRBV7-7	TRBJ2-5	TRBD1	TGTGCTAGCAGCTGGGACAGCCAAGAGACCCAGTACTTC	CASSWDSQETQYF
NA	TRBV29-1	TRBJ1-1	NA	TGCAGCTCAAAACGGCAGGAGAACACTGAAGCTTTCTTT	CSSKRQENTEAFF
NA	TRBV19	TRBJ1-1	NA	TGTGCCAGTAGTGCCCGGACAGAGACTTCTGAAGCTTTCTTT	CASSARTETSEAFF
NA	TRBV7-9	TRBJ1-2	NA	TGTGCCAGCAGCACTCCCATTCAAAGCTATGGCTACACCTTC	CASSTPIQSYGYTF
NA	TRBV2	TRBJ1-2	TRBD1	TGTGCCAGCAGTGAAGAGTTCGGGGGACAGGGGTCCTATGGCTACACCTTC	CASSEEFGGQGSYGYTF
NA	TRBV27	TRBJ1-5	NA	TGTGCCAGCAGTCCACAGATCTCCAATCAGCCCCAGCATTTT	CASSPQISNQPQHF
NA	TRBV5-6	TRBJ2-7	TRBD1	TGTGCCAGCAGTAGATCGGGACAGACCTACGAGCAGTACTTC	CASSRSGQTYEQYF
NA	TRBV18	TRBJ1-1	TRBD1	TGTGCCAGCTCGCGGGACAGGGACACTGAAGCTTTCTTT	CASSRDRDTEAFF
NA	TRBV5-4	TRBJ1-1	NA	TGTGCCAGCAGCTTCACAGCCAACACTGAAGCTTTCTTT	CASSFTANTEAFF
NA	TRBV5-8	TRBJ1-2	NA	TGTGCCAGCAGCTTGGCAGGAGGCGGGGGTAACTATGGCTACACCTTC	CASSLAGGGGNYGYTF
NA	TRBV7-9	TRBJ2-5	TRBD1	TGTGCCAGCACCCTGACAGGGAGAGAGACCCAGTACTTC	CASTLTGRETQYF
once	TRBV6-1	TRBJ1-5	TRBD1	TGTGCCAGCATTGAACAGGGGGCTCGGGCCCAGCATTTT	CASIEQGARAQHF
NA	TRBV24-1	TRBJ1-3	NA	TGTGCCACCAGTGACCACTCGACAGGACCCATATATTTT	CATSDHSTGPIYF
NA	TRBV6-2/TRBV6-3	TRBJ2-1	TRBD1	TGTGCCAGCACCCCGGGACAGGGATATGGGGCCATCCTTGAGTTCTTC	CASTPGQGYGAILEFF
NA	TRBV12-1	TRBJ1-2	NA	TGTGCCAGCACTCGCCTAGGGGGGCAGGGACTAAACTATGGCTACACCTTC	CASTRLGGQGLNYGYTF
NA	TRBV19	TRBJ2-7	NA	TGTGCCAGTAGTAGATTCGGGACTTATTACGAGCAGTACTTC	CASSRFGTYYEQYF